The 25 T cell receptor beta chains given below trace back to one sample, sequenced in a study of a mutant IDH1 vaccine in newly diagnosed glioma. The time point was: week 47, end of study. Vaccine doses each comprised 300 ug of mutant IDH1 20-mer peptide, with topical imiquimod. Some clones are missing from TCRdb's copy, which holds only in-frame ones; the method was immunoSEQ multiplex PCR. Of tens of thousands of clones listed, over 80% are singletons. No antigen has been assigned to these receptors. Sequenced here: PBMCs, sampled from a glioma patient whose treatment included an IDH1 peptide vaccine. All receptors derive from a woman between 50 and 59 years old with glioma.

V is TRBV5-1 and J is TRBJ1-5; D is perhaps TRBD1 (6 bases). The CDR3 is made up of 15 amino acids. Between the trimmed V and J ends, which lost 2 bases and 5 bases, there was a span of 14 bases. CDR1 and CDR2 (germline): SGHRS, YFSETQ. The CDR3 region is CASSLGGPGDQPQHF. The CDR3 DNA reads TGCGCCAGCAGCTTAGGGGGGCCTGGCGATCAGCCCCAGCATTTT.

The chain joins TRBV19 to TRBJ2-7; D is uncertain. CDR1 is LNHDA and CDR2 is SQIVND in the germline V gene (reference sequence). V was pared by 3 bases and J by 0 bases, with 6 bases between. The CDR3 length is 13 residues. Written as DNA, the CDR3 is TGTGCCAGTAGTATTACCCCCTCCTACGAGCAGTACTTC. Translation gives CASSITPSYEQYF.

The chain links TRBV19 to TRBJ1-2; D is ambiguous. The CDR3 spans 12 residues. The ends were cut back, 2 bases at V and 3 bases at J, with 4 bases in the middle. CDR1 and CDR2 from the germline V gene are LNHDA and SQIVND (reference sequence). DNA of the CDR3: TGTGCCAGTAGTATAAGAGACTATGGCTACACCTTC. Its translation: CASSIRDYGYTF.

This clone has just one count. The gene calls are TRBV6-1 and TRBJ1-6, with D hard to call. The CDR3 sequence is 13 residues long. V gave up 0 bases and J gave up 6 bases, with 3 bases separating them. Germline V CDR1 and CDR2: MNHNS, SASEGT. The CDR3 bases are TGTGCCAGCAGTGAAGCCCGTAATTCACCCCTCCACTTT. This translates into CASSEARNSPLHF.

This clone was seen a handful of times. The chain carries TRBV11-2 and TRBJ2-7; no clear D. The V and J ends lost 4 bases and 4 bases respectively, with 8 bases between them. The germline gives CDR1 SGHAT, CDR2 FQNNGV. The CDR3 has 12 residues. The CDR3 protein is CASSYHPYEQYF. The CDR3 nucleotides read TGTGCCAGCAGCTACCACCCATACGAGCAGTACTTC.

This chain uses TRBV9 with TRBJ2-5; no clear D. The CDR3 sequence is 15 residues long. V lost 0 bases to trimming and J lost 4 bases, with 13 bases between them. Germline V CDR1 and CDR2: SGDLS, YYNGEE. The CDR3 spells CASSVEAGLRETQYF. DNA for the CDR3: TGTGCCAGCAGCGTAGAGGCCGGGTTACGAGAGACCCAGTACTTC.

CDR3: CATSDPDRKNTEAFF. CDR3 DNA: TGCGCCACCTCAGACCCGGACAGGAAGAACACTGAAGCTTTCTTT. The chain uses TRBV5-1 and TRBJ1-1, with 7 bases aligning to TRBD1. The CDR3 length is 15 residues. Germline V CDR1 and CDR2: SGHRS, YFSETQ. After removal of 9 bases from V and 1 base from J, the junction contained 12 bases not matched to a gene.

The chain carries TRBV5-8 and TRBJ2-2; a possible D gene is TRBD1 (5 bases). From germline, CDR1 is SGHTS and CDR2 YDEGEE. CDR3 length: 16 amino acids. V shed 2 bases and J shed 8 bases, with 19 bases lying between them. The CDR3 spells CASSFITGRGSGELFF. In DNA, the CDR3 is TGTGCCAGCAGCTTTATAACTGGTAGGGGATCGGGGGAGCTGTTTTTT.

The J gene is TRBJ1-3, the V gene TRBV7-8; 8 positions agree with TRBD1. The V gene end was trimmed by 7 bases and the J gene end by 4 bases; junction bases not matched to a gene: 6. From germline, CDR1 is SGHVS and CDR2 FQNEAQ. The CDR3 has 14 residues. CDR3 in amino acids: CASTSDREGNTIYF. The CDR3 DNA follows: TGTGCCAGCACCTCGGACAGGGAAGGAAACACCATATATTTT.

V is TRBV6-5 and J is TRBJ1-2, with D maybe TRBD1 (5 bases). V lost 2 bases, J lost 1 base, and 8 bases lay in between. This CDR3 comprises 14 residues. CDR1 is MNHEY, CDR2 SVGAGI, per germline. CDR3 loop: CASSYGGVNYGYTF. CDR3 DNA: TGTGCCAGCAGTTACGGGGGGGTTAACTATGGCTACACCTTC.

The chain combines TRBV5-6 with TRBJ1-1, with D perhaps TRBD1 (5 bases). There are 15 residues in the CDR3. The V end lost 0 bases, the J end lost 0 bases, and 9 bases lay between the germline ends. In germline, CDR1 is SGHDT, CDR2 YYEEEE. The CDR3 nucleotides read TGTGCCAGCAGCTTGGGACAGCCCATGAACACTGAAGCTTTCTTT. Protein: CASSLGQPMNTEAFF.

The chain carries TRBV27 and TRBJ1-3; tentative D call: TRBD1 (5 bases). Germline V gives CDR1 MNHEY, CDR2 SMNVEV (reference sequence). The CDR3 covers 18 residues. V lost 0 bases, J lost 2 bases, and 17 bases lay in between. The CDR3 loop reads CASSLSPMSGLPGNTIYF. The CDR3 nucleotides read TGTGCCAGCAGTTTATCGCCGATGTCAGGGTTGCCTGGAAACACCATATATTTT.

The rearrangement joins TRBV6-1 to TRBJ2-3, with 8 nucleotides matching TRBD1. CDR3 length equals 15 residues. From germline, CDR1 is MNHNS and CDR2 SASEGT. The V and J ends lost 5 bases and 1 base, in that order; junction bases with no gene match: 5. The CDR3 bases are TGTGCCAGCAGTATACAGGGGGAGGGCACAGATACGCAGTATTTT. This translates into CASSIQGEGTDTQYF.

The V gene is TRBV10-3, the J gene TRBJ1-1, with D possibly being TRBD1 (5 bases). This CDR3 region has 13 residues. Germline V gene sequence: CDR1 ENHRY, CDR2 SYGVKD. V was pared by 0 bases and J by 9 bases, with 11 bases between. The CDR3 DNA reads as TGTGCCATCAGTGAGTCGTTGGGGGGACAAGCTTTCTTT. It codes for CAISESLGGQAFF.

This chain links TRBV6-1 with TRBJ1-4, with D tentatively TRBD1 (6 bases). CDR3 length: 13 residues. V dropped 10 bases and J dropped 3 bases, with 12 bases sitting between them. From germline, CDR1 is MNHNS and CDR2 SASEGT. The CDR3 DNA is TGTGCCACCCTGGACAGCTCTAATGAAAAACTGTTTTTT. Residues: CATLDSSNEKLFF.

The chain employs TRBV29-1 and TRBJ2-2; perhaps TRBD2 as D (6 bases). The V and J ends lost 7 bases and 6 bases respectively, with 18 bases between them. The germline CDR1 and CDR2 sequences are SQVTM and ANQGSEA. The CDR3 is 14 residues long. For the CDR3, the DNA is TGCAGCGCCTTTATCGCGGGGTACCCCGGGGAGCTGTTTTTT. Translated, it gives CSAFIAGYPGELFF.

This chain links TRBV5-1 with TRBJ2-7; TRBD2 matches at 7 bases. CDR3 length: 12 amino acids. Germline CDR1 and CDR2: SGHRS and YFSETQ. The junction had 0 bases not matched to a gene; V was cut back by 3 bases and J by 3 bases. The CDR3 loop is CASSWGGYEQYF. CDR3 nucleotides: TGCGCCAGCAGCTGGGGGGGCTACGAGCAGTACTTC.

V and J are TRBV6-5 and TRBJ2-7; D could derive from TRBD1 or TRBD2 (5 bases each). The V end lost 7 bases, the J end lost 2 bases, and 18 bases lay between the germline ends. CDR1 is MNHEY, CDR2 SVGAGI, per germline. The CDR3 is 15 amino acids. The CDR3 nucleotides are TGTGCCAGCAAAGCCGGGGCCGGGACGGCCTACGAGCAGTACTTC. This gives the protein CASKAGAGTAYEQYF.

This chain links TRBV19 with TRBJ1-5; no reliable D call. Germline V gives CDR1 LNHDA, CDR2 SQIVND (reference sequence). The CDR3 runs to 15 residues. The V end lost 3 bases, the J end lost 0 bases, and 9 bases lay between the germline ends. CDR3 region: CASSIRTDSNQPQHF. In DNA form, the CDR3 reads TGTGCCAGTAGTATCAGGACGGATAGCAATCAGCCCCAGCATTTT.

This chain uses TRBV9 with TRBJ2-3; 11 bases map to TRBD2. This CDR3 contains 17 residues. The germline gives CDR1 SGDLS, CDR2 YYNGEE. J was trimmed by 4 bases and V by 3 bases; bases with no gene match: 10. The CDR3 sequence: CASSARLAGNSADTQYF. The CDR3 DNA is TGTGCCAGCAGCGCCAGACTAGCGGGGAATAGCGCAGATACGCAGTATTTT.

V gene TRBV6-1 combines with J gene TRBJ1-1; D call uncertain. V gave up 3 bases and J gave up 4 bases, with 21 bases separating them. Germline CDR1 is MNHNS and CDR2 is SASEGT. This CDR3 is 17 amino acids long. DNA of the CDR3: TGTGCCAGCAGTGAGTTTCGGGAGAGGGTCCGGGGCACTGAAGCTTTCTTT. The encoded protein is CASSEFRERVRGTEAFF.

CDR3 residues: CASSLLTGGYGYTF. In DNA form, the CDR3 reads TGTGCCAGCAGCCTACTAACAGGGGGCTATGGCTACACCTTC. The V call is TRBV5-6, the J call TRBJ1-2, with 8 nucleotides matching TRBD1. Germline V lookup: CDR1 SGHDT, CDR2 YYEEEE. CDR3 length equals 14 residues. V was clipped by 4 bases and J by 4 bases; unmatched bases: 6.

CDR3 in amino acids: CATKGGWGIYNEQFF. CDR3 in DNA: TGTGCGACCAAAGGGGGGTGGGGGATATACAATGAGCAGTTCTTC. V and J are TRBV7-9 and TRBJ2-1; D might be TRBD1 or TRBD2, each matching 6 bases. CDR1 is SEHNR and CDR2 is FQNEAQ in the germline V gene (reference sequence). This CDR3 has 15 amino acids. Together with reference TRBV7-9 and TRBJ2-1, the CDR3 gives the full variable domain: DTGVSQNPRHKITKRGQNVTFRCDPISEHNRLYWYRQTLGQGPEFLTYFQNEAQLEKSRLLSDRFSAERPKGSFSTLEIQRTEQGDSAMYLCATKGGWGIYNEQFFGPGTRLTVL.

The CDR3 bases are TGTGCCACCAGCAGAGATTCGGGGGCACCCTATGGCTACACCTTC. Translating gives CATSRDSGAPYGYTF. J is TRBJ1-2 and V is TRBV15; D is perhaps TRBD1 (6 bases). Germline-derived CDR1 and CDR2 are LNHNV and YYDKDF (reference sequence). Trimming shortened V by 0 bases and J by 4 bases, and 12 bases separated the two germline ends. CDR3 length: 15 residues.

This rearrangement joins TRBV7-2 to TRBJ2-3; no definite D call. CDR3 length equals 15 residues. V lost 5 bases and J 4 bases, leaving 16 bases between the germline ends. Germline-derived CDR1 and CDR2 are SGHTA and FQGNSA. CDR3: CASSPRPGLADTQYF. The CDR3 region has the DNA TGTGCCAGCAGCCCGAGACCTGGATTAGCAGATACGCAGTATTTT.